The 11 T cell receptor beta chains listed next were all sequenced from one sample in a study of blood T cell repertoires in COVID-19. Clones were read by immunoSEQ multiplex PCR, and TCRdb kept only the in-frame ones, dropping some. Seen here are 150,000 to 200,000 clones, about 86% observed once, and the top ten hold roughly 8.2%. What was sequenced was peripheral blood. These receptors were collected from a man in his fifties or sixties with acute or convalescent COVID-19.

The genes are TRBV6-4 and TRBJ2-2, with TRBD2 matching over 11 bases. Per germline, CDR1 MRHNA and CDR2 SNTAGT. V dropped 0 bases and J dropped 4; count of bases not matched to a gene: 1. The CDR3 totals 16 residues. CDR3 sequence reads: CASSDSSGRATGELFF. The CDR3 nucleotides read TGTGCCAGCAGTGACTCTAGCGGGAGGGCCACCGGGGAGCTGTTTTTT.

The V and J genes are TRBV28 and TRBJ1-2; D might be TRBD1 (5 bases). CDR3 length: 13 residues. The V and J ends lost 5 bases and 8 bases respectively, with 15 bases between them. The germline V gene has CDR1 MDHEN and CDR2 SYDVKM. This chain's CDR3 is CASSQGARRGYTF. The CDR3 DNA reads TGTGCCAGCAGTCAGGGCGCCCGTCGGGGCTACACCTTC.

This clone turned up a few times. The chain is built from TRBV6-2 or TRBV6-3 and TRBJ2-7; 8 positions agree with TRBD2. V was clipped by 0 bases and J by 5 bases; unmatched bases: 9. The CDR3 length is 16 residues. The germline V gene encodes CDR1 MNHEY and CDR2 SVGEGT. The CDR3: CASSYSFQRETHEQYF. CDR3 sequence (DNA): TGTGCCAGCAGTTACTCGTTCCAGCGGGAGACCCACGAGCAGTACTTC.

This chain joins TRBV6-5 and TRBJ2-4; D gene unclear. The germline V and J ends were trimmed by 4 bases and 4 bases, with 2 bases remaining between them. Germline V gives CDR1 MNHEY, CDR2 SVGAGI. The CDR3 is made up of 11 amino acids. The CDR3: CASSSKNIQYF. The CDR3 region has the DNA TGTGCCAGCAGTTCTAAAAACATTCAGTACTTC.

This clone was recorded a few times. This chain links TRBV6-5 with TRBJ1-2; possible D gene TRBD1, 6 bases. V lost 0 bases to trimming and J lost 4 bases, with 9 bases between them. Germline CDR1 is MNHEY and CDR2 is SVGAGI. CDR3 length: 14 residues. CDR3 sequence reads: CASSYSGQFYGYTF. For the CDR3, the DNA is TGTGCCAGCAGTTACTCCGGACAGTTCTATGGCTACACCTTC.

The chain recombines TRBV5-1 with TRBJ1-3; tentative D call: TRBD1 (6 bases). V lost 1 base to trimming and J lost 0 bases, with 14 bases between them. The CDR3 is made up of 17 amino acids. CDR1 SGHRS and CDR2 YFSETQ come from the germline V gene. The CDR3 is CASSLLQGTSSGNTIYF. In DNA form, the CDR3 reads TGCGCCAGCAGCTTGCTACAGGGAACGAGCTCTGGAAACACCATATATTTT.

J is TRBJ2-7 and V is TRBV2; D perhaps matches TRBD1 (5 bases). Germline lookup yields CDR1 SNHLY and CDR2 FYNNEI. V lost 7 bases and J lost 0, with 22 bases in between. The CDR3 length is 17 residues. This CDR3 is CASKQGAGLYGSYEQYF. For the CDR3, the DNA is TGTGCCAGCAAACAAGGGGCAGGGTTATATGGCTCCTACGAGCAGTACTTC.

This clone was detected only a few times. The chain recombines TRBV7-3 with TRBJ2-6; 9 bases are shared with TRBD2. Germline CDR1 reads SGHTA; CDR2 reads FQGTGA. This CDR3 comprises 21 residues. The J segment lost 3 bases and the V segment lost 1 base, leaving 16 bases of the junction unmatched. Written as DNA, the CDR3 is TGTGCCAGCAGCTTAATCCATCAGGAAGCGGGAGGTATATTTGGGGCCAACGTCCTGACTTTC. Its protein is CASSLIHQEAGGIFGANVLTF.

The CDR3 spells CASSLGQGAIGANVLTF. The CDR3 bases are TGTGCCAGCAGTTTAGGGCAGGGGGCGATTGGGGCCAACGTCCTGACTTTC. J is TRBJ2-6 and V is TRBV28, with 8 bases identical to TRBD1. This CDR3 is built from 17 residues. Germline assignment: CDR1 MDHEN and CDR2 SYDVKM. The junction had 6 bases not matched to a gene; V was cut back by 2 bases and J by 3 bases.

V gene TRBV5-1 combines with J gene TRBJ2-7; a weak D match, TRBD1 (6 bases). CDR1 SGHRS and CDR2 YFSETQ come from the germline V gene. The V end lost 0 bases, the J end lost 2 bases, and 9 bases lay between the germline ends. The CDR3 is made up of 14 amino acids. The CDR3 spells CASSLGQVPYEQYF. Written as DNA, the CDR3 is TGCGCCAGCAGCTTGGGACAGGTACCCTACGAGCAGTACTTC.

The chain has TRBV30 and TRBJ1-3; 10 bases agree with TRBD1. The CDR3 runs 11 residues. V shed 3 bases and J 14 bases; nucleotides not matched to a gene: 4. Germline CDR1 GTSNPN, CDR2 SVGIG (reference sequence). The CDR3 protein is CAWSRQGALYF. Here the CDR3 DNA reads TGTGCCTGGAGCCGACAGGGGGCCCTATATTTT.